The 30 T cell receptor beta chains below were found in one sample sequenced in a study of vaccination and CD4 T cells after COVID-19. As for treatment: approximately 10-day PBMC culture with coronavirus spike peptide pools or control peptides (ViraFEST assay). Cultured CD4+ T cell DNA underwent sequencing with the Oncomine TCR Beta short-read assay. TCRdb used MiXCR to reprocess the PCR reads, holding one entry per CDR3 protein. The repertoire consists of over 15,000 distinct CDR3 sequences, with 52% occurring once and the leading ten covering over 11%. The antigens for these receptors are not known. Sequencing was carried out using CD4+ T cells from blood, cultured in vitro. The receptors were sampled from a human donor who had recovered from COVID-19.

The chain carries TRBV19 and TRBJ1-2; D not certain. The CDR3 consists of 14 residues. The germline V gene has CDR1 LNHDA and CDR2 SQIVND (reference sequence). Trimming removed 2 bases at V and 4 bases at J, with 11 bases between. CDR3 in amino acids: CASSISGGPYGYTF. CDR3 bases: TGTGCCAGTAGTATATCGGGCGGACCCTATGGCTACACCTTC.

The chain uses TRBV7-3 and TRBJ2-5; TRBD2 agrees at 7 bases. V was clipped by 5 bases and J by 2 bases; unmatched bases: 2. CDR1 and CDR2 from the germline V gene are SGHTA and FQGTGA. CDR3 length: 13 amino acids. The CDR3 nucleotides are TGTGCCAGCAGCCGGGACTATCAAGAGACCCAGTACTTC. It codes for CASSRDYQETQYF.

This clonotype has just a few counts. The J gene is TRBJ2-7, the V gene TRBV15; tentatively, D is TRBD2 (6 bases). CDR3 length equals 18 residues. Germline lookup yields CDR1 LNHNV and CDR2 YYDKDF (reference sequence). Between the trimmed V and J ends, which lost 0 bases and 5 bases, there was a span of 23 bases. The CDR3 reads CATSRDLSPTRRLDEQYF. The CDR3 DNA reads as TGTGCCACCAGCAGAGACCTCAGCCCGACTAGGAGGTTGGACGAGCAGTACTTC.

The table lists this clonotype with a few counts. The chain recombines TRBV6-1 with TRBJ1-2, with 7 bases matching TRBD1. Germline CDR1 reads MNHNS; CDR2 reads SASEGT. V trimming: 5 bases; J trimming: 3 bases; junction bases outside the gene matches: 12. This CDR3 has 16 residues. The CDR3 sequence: CASSPRQGRLYYGYTF. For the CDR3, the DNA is TGTGCCAGCAGTCCTCGACAGGGCAGACTATACTATGGCTACACCTTC.

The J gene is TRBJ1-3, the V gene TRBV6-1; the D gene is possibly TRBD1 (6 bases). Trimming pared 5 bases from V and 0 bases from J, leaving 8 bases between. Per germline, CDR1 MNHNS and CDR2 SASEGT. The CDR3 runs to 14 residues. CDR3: CASSRDTSGNTIYF. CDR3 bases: TGTGCCAGCAGTCGGGACACCTCTGGAAACACCATATATTTT.

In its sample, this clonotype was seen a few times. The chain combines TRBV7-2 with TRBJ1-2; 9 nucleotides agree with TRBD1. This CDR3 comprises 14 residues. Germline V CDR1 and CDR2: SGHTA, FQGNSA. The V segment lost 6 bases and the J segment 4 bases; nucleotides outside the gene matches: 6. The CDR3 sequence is CASRPTGGGYGYTF. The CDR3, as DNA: TGTGCCAGCAGACCTACAGGGGGCGGCTATGGCTACACCTTC.

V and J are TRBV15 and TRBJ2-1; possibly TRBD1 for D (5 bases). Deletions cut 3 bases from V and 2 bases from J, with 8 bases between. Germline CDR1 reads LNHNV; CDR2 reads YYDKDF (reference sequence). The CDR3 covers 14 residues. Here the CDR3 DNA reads TGTGCCACCAGCAGCGACAGAACCTACAATGAGCAGTTCTTC. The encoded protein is CATSSDRTYNEQFF.

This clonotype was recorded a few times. The DNA for the CDR3 is TGCAGTGCTAGTTCCAGGGGTGGGCAGCCCCAGCATTTT. Its protein is CSASSRGGQPQHF. The chain joins TRBV20-1 to TRBJ1-5, with TRBD1 as a possible D gene (6 bases). The V and J ends lost 3 bases and 7 bases respectively, with 13 bases between them. The CDR3 length is 13 residues. Germline CDR1 and CDR2: DFQATT and SNEGSKA (reference sequence).

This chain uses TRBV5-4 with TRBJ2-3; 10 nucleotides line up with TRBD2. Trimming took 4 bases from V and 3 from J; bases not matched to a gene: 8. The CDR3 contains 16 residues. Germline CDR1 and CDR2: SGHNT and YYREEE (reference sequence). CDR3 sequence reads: CASSTISGRWTDTQYF. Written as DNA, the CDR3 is TGTGCCAGCAGCACCATTAGCGGGAGGTGGACAGATACGCAGTATTTT.

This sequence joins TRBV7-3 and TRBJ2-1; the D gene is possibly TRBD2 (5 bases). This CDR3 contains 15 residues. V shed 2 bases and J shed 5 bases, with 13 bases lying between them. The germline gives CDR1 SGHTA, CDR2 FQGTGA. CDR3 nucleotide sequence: TGTGCCAGCAGCTTATTGGGAGTAGCCGACAATGAGCAGTTCTTC. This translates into CASSLLGVADNEQFF.

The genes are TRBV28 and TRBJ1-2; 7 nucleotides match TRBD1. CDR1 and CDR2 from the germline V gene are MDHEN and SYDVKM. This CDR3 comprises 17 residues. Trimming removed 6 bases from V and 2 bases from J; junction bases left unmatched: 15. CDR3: CASSVGDRVSPNYGYTF. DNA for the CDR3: TGTGCCAGCAGCGTGGGTGACAGGGTGTCCCCCAACTATGGCTACACCTTC.

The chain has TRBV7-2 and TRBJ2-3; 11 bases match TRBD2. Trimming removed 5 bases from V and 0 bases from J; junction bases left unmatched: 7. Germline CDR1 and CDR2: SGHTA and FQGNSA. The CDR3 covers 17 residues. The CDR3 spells CASSPGTSGFSTDTQYF. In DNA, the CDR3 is TGTGCCAGCAGCCCGGGGACTAGCGGATTTAGCACAGATACGCAGTATTTT.

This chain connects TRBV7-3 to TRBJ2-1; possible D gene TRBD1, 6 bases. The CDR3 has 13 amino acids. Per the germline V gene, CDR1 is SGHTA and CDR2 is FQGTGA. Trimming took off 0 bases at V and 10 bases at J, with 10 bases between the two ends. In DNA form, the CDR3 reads TGTGCCAGCAGCTTAACGGTGGGGGCCGAGCAGTTCTTC. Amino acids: CASSLTVGAEQFF.

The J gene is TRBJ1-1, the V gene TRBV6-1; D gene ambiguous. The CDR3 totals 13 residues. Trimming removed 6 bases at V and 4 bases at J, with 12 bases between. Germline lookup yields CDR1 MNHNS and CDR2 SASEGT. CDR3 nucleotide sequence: TGTGCCAGCAGGGCCTTGACGGCCACTGAAGCTTTCTTT. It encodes CASRALTATEAFF.

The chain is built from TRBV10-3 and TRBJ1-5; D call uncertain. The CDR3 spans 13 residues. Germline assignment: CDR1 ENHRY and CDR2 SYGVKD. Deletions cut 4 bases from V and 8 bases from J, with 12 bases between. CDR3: CAISATEDEPQHF. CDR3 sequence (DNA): TGTGCCATCAGTGCTACAGAAGACGAGCCCCAGCATTTT.

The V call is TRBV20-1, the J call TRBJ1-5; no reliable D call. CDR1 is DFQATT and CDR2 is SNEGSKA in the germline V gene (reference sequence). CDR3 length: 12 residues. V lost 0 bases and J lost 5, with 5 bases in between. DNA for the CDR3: TGCAGTGCTAGAGATAGGGATCAGCCCCAGCATTTT. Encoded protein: CSARDRDQPQHF.

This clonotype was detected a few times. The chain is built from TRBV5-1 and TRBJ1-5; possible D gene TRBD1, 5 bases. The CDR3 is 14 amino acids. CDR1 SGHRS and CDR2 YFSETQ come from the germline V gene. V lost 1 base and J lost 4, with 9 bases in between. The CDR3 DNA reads TGCGCCAGCAGCTTGACGGGGGAAAATCAGCCCCAGCATTTT. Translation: CASSLTGENQPQHF.

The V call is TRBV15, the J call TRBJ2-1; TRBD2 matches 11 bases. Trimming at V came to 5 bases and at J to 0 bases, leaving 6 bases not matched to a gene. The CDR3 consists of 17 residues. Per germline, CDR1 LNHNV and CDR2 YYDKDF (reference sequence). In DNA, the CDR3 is TGTGCCACCAGCGGCGCTAGCGGGGGGTCCTCCTACAATGAGCAGTTCTTC. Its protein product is CATSGASGGSSYNEQFF.

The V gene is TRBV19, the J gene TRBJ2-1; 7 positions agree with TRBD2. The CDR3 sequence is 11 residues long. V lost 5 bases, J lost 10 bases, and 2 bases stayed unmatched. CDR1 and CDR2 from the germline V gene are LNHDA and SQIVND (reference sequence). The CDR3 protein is CASSGGREQFF. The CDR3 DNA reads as TGTGCCAGTAGTGGCGGGAGAGAGCAGTTCTTC.

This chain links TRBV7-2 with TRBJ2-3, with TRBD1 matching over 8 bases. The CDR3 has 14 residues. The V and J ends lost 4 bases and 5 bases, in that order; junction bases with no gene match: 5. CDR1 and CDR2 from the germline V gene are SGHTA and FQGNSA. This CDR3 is CASSSQGALDTQYF. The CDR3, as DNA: TGTGCCAGCAGCTCTCAGGGGGCGTTAGATACGCAGTATTTT.

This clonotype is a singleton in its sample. CDR3 sequence reads: CASSLVGYNTEAFF. The DNA for the CDR3 is TGTGCCAGCAGCTTAGTTGGCTACAACACTGAAGCTTTCTTT. This rearrangement joins TRBV11-2 to TRBJ1-1; unclear D gene. The CDR3 covers 14 residues. CDR1 SGHAT and CDR2 FQNNGV come from the germline V gene. The germline V and J ends were trimmed by 1 base and 2 bases, with 8 bases remaining between them.

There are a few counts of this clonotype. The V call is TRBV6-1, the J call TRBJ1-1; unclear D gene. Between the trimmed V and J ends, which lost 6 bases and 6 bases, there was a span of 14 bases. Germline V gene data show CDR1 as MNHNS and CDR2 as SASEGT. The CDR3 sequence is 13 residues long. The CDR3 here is CASRLTPSAEAFF. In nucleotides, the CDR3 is TGTGCCAGCAGACTAACACCCTCCGCTGAAGCTTTCTTT.

DNA of the CDR3: TGTGCCTGGAGTATGCTTACTAACTATGGCTACACCTTC. Translating gives CAWSMLTNYGYTF. The chain joins TRBV30 to TRBJ1-2; D is undetermined. Germline V gene lookup returns CDR1 GTSNPN and CDR2 SVGIG (reference sequence). The V and J ends lost 2 bases and 0 bases respectively, with 7 bases between them. The CDR3 loop spans 13 amino acids. Using reference TRBV30 and TRBJ1-2 for the parts outside the CDR3, the full variable domain is SQTIHQWPATLVQPVGSPLSLECTVEGTSNPNLYWYRQAAGRGLQLLFYSVGIGQISSEVPQNLSASRPQDRQFILSSKKLLLSDSGFYLCAWSMLTNYGYTFGSGTRLTVV.

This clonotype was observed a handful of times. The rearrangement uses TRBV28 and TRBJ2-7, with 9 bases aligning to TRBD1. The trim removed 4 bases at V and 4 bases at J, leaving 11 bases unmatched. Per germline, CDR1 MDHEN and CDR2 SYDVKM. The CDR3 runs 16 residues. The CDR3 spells CASSSITGGAGYEQYF. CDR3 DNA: TGTGCCAGCAGTTCAATTACAGGGGGCGCAGGGTACGAGCAGTACTTC.

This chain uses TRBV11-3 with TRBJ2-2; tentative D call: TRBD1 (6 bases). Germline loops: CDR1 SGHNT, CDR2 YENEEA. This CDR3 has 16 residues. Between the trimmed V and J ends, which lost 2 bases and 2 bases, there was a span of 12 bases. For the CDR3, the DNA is TGTGCCAGCAGCTTACGGACAGCTGCAAACACCGGGGAGCTGTTTTTT. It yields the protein CASSLRTAANTGELFF.

Here the CDR3 DNA reads TGTGCCAGCAGTGAAATTCGGACAAACTCTGGAAACACCATATATTTT. Its protein is CASSEIRTNSGNTIYF. The chain is built from TRBV6-1 and TRBJ1-3, with D perhaps TRBD1 (5 bases). CDR1 MNHNS and CDR2 SASEGT come from the germline V gene. The ends were cut back, 2 bases at V and 0 bases at J, with 11 bases in the middle. This CDR3 is 16 amino acids long.

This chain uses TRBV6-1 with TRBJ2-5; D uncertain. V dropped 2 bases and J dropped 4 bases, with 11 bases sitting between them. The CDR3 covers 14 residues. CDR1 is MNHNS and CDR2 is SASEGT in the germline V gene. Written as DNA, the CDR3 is TGTGCCAGCAGTGAACCCACTATGGGAGAGACCCAGTACTTC. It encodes CASSEPTMGETQYF.

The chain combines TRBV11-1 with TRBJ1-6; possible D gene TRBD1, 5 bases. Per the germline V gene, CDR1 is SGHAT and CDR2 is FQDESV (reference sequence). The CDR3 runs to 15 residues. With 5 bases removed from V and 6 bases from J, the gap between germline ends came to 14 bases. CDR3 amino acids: CASSQRGQVNSPLHF. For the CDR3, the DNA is TGTGCCAGCAGCCAGAGGGGCCAGGTTAATTCACCCCTCCACTTT.

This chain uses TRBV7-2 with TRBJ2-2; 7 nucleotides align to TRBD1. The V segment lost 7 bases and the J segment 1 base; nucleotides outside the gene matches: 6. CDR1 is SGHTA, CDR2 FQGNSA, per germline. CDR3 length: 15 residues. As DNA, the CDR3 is TGTGCCAGCACGACCGGGACAGAGAACACCGGGGAGCTGTTTTTT. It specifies CASTTGTENTGELFF.

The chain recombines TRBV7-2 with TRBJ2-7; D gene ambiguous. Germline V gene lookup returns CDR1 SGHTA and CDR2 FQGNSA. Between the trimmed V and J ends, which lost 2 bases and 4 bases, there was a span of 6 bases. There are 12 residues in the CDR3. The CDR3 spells CASSLYGYEQYF. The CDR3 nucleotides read TGTGCCAGCAGCTTATATGGGTACGAGCAGTACTTC.